The sequence of this T cell receptor beta chain was determined in a study of prognosis after radiotherapy for stage I lung cancer. Study-level points and caveats: The authors reported that TRBV and TRBJ gene usage differed between patients with and without metastases.

Blood, 5.5 to 7.5 milliliters, was collected at each of two time points. A remark on this clonotype: Its antigen remains unknown. This is likely an artifact of a read error, given a far larger clone one base away.

With two-round multiplex PCR, TCR beta CDR3 sequences were amplified from genomic DNA. During first-round PCR, primers specific to each TRBV and TRBJ gene were used. One entry per CDR3 protein, called by TCRdb with MiXCR from the multiplex PCR reads. The sample includes 25,000 to 30,000 distinct CDR3 sequences, around 32% of them seen just once. The V gene's germline CDR1 is MRHNA and CDR2 SNTAGT. The CDR3 is made up of 13 amino acids. V gave up 5 bases and J gave up 9 bases, with 14 bases separating them. The V and J genes are TRBV6-4 and TRBJ2-1; D is ambiguous. Sequenced here: PBMCs, sampled before or after stereotactic body radiation therapy (not recorded which). The TCR was taken from a donor over 45 with non-small cell lung cancer. Here the CDR3 DNA reads TGTGCCAGCAGTTACGCCAAGGGTGCTGAGCAGTTCTTC. Encoded protein: CASSYAKGAEQFF.